The rows below give T cell receptor beta chains drawn from one sample of a study of blood T cell repertoires in COVID-19. The repertoire was sequenced with immunoSEQ multiplex PCR; TCRdb's copy has only in-frame clones and lacks some. The sample holds 200,000 to 300,000 clones, approximately 85% seen once. The sample comprised peripheral blood. These receptors came from a woman in her 70s with acute or convalescent COVID-19. Both conserved end residues are part of each CDR3. D genes are given only for firm matches. Clone sizes are given selectively: once, few, many, or a class where the clone is expanded.

D gene: NA
clone size: NA
J gene: TRBJ2-7
V gene: TRBV6-2/TRBV6-3
CDR3 DNA: TGTGCCAGCAGTGCAAACAGCATTCCACTCGGCTTC
CDR3 protein: CASSANSIPLGF

D gene: TRBD1
clone size: NA
J gene: TRBJ1-5
V gene: TRBV10-3
CDR3 DNA: TGTGCCATCAGTGAGTCGATGGGAATAGGACAGGGGAATCAGCCCCAGCATTTT
CDR3 protein: CAISESMGIGQGNQPQHF

D gene: TRBD1
clone size: NA
J gene: TRBJ2-5
V gene: TRBV7-6
CDR3 DNA: TGTGCCAGCAGCGAAGCGGTGGACAGGCAAGAGACCCAGTACTTC
CDR3 protein: CASSEAVDRQETQYF

D gene: TRBD2
clone size: NA
J gene: TRBJ2-2
V gene: TRBV7-8
CDR3 DNA: TGTGCCAGCAGCGAAGGACTAGCGACGAACACCGGGGAGCTGTTTTTT
CDR3 protein: CASSEGLATNTGELFF

D gene: TRBD2
clone size: once
J gene: TRBJ2-3
V gene: TRBV5-1
CDR3 DNA: TGCGCCAGCAGCTTGGTAGTAGCGGGGGGTGGAGATACGCAGTATTTT
CDR3 protein: CASSLVVAGGGDTQYF

D gene: TRBD1
clone size: NA
J gene: TRBJ2-4
V gene: TRBV5-1
CDR3 DNA: TGCGCCAGCAGCCCGAGTCCCGGGACAGGGGGTCTTGGCAAAAACATTCAGTACTTC
CDR3 protein: CASSPSPGTGGLGKNIQYF

D gene: NA
clone size: many
J gene: TRBJ1-3
V gene: TRBV7-2
CDR3 DNA: TGTGCCAGCAGCTTAGGGCAGTTCTCTGGAAACACCATATATTTT
CDR3 protein: CASSLGQFSGNTIYF

D gene: TRBD1
clone size: NA
J gene: TRBJ1-5
V gene: TRBV10-3
CDR3 DNA: TGTGCCATCAGTGACGCGGGACAGGGGGCCGAGCCCCAGCATTTT
CDR3 protein: CAISDAGQGAEPQHF

D gene: NA
clone size: NA
J gene: TRBJ1-2
V gene: TRBV6-1
CDR3 DNA: TGTGCCAGCAGTGAATCATCCCAGGGGGGCTACACCTTC
CDR3 protein: CASSESSQGGYTF

D gene: NA
clone size: NA
J gene: TRBJ1-1
V gene: TRBV6-2/TRBV6-3
CDR3 DNA: TGTGCCAGCAGTTACTCGGAGAGACCGAACACTGAAGCTTTCTTT
CDR3 protein: CASSYSERPNTEAFF

D gene: TRBD1
clone size: NA
J gene: TRBJ1-2
V gene: TRBV6-5
CDR3 DNA: TGTGCCAGCAGTTACTCGTCAGGGGGCAACTATGGCTACACCTTC
CDR3 protein: CASSYSSGGNYGYTF

D gene: TRBD2
clone size: few
J gene: TRBJ2-1
V gene: TRBV4-3
CDR3 DNA: TGCGCCAGCAGCCAAGAACCCACGGGGGGGCCAGCGAACTACGATGAGCAGTTCTTC
CDR3 protein: CASSQEPTGGPANYDEQFF

D gene: TRBD1
clone size: NA
J gene: TRBJ2-2
V gene: TRBV19
CDR3 DNA: TGTGCCAGTAGACGGACAGGGGGAACCGGGGAGCTGTTTTTT
CDR3 protein: CASRRTGGTGELFF

D gene: NA
clone size: NA
J gene: TRBJ1-6
V gene: TRBV5-4
CDR3 DNA: TGTGCCAGCAGCGGATTCAACGAAGGGGCCTCCTATAATTCACCCCTCCACTTT
CDR3 protein: CASSGFNEGASYNSPLHF

D gene: NA
clone size: NA
J gene: TRBJ2-3
V gene: TRBV18
CDR3 DNA: TGTGCCAGCTCACCTACCACTGGCACAGATACGCAGTATTTT
CDR3 protein: CASSPTTGTDTQYF

D gene: NA
clone size: NA
J gene: TRBJ2-1
V gene: TRBV4-3
CDR3 DNA: TGCGCCAGCAGCCAAGATCGGGACTTAGCCTACAATGAGCAGTTCTTC
CDR3 protein: CASSQDRDLAYNEQFF

D gene: TRBD1
clone size: NA
J gene: TRBJ1-6
V gene: TRBV7-4
CDR3 DNA: TGTGCCAGCAGCTTAGTGACGGGACAGGGGCTGGAGTTCTATAATTCACCCCTCCACTTT
CDR3 protein: CASSLVTGQGLEFYNSPLHF

D gene: TRBD2
clone size: NA
J gene: TRBJ2-1
V gene: TRBV5-5
CDR3 DNA: TGTGCCAGCAGCTCTGATCCTACTAGCGGGGGGCAGAACAATGAGCAGTTCTTC
CDR3 protein: CASSSDPTSGGQNNEQFF

D gene: NA
clone size: NA
J gene: TRBJ2-2
V gene: TRBV5-8
CDR3 DNA: TGTGCCAGCAGTCCCGGGACGGTACTAGCCTCGAGTACCGGGGAGCTGTTTTTT
CDR3 protein: CASSPGTVLASSTGELFF

D gene: TRBD2
clone size: NA
J gene: TRBJ2-3
V gene: TRBV7-2
CDR3 DNA: TGTGCCAGCTCAGAGGGGGGACTAGCGGGGGTCACAGATACGCAGTATTTT
CDR3 protein: CASSEGGLAGVTDTQYF

D gene: NA
clone size: NA
J gene: TRBJ1-1
V gene: TRBV15
CDR3 DNA: TGTGCCACCAGCAGCCAAATCCGGGACGTCGAATTGGGGGGAGCTTTCTTT
CDR3 protein: CATSSQIRDVELGGAFF

D gene: TRBD1
clone size: few
J gene: TRBJ2-7
V gene: TRBV6-6
CDR3 DNA: TGTGCCAGCAGCTCACAGGGGGACGAGCAGTACTTC
CDR3 protein: CASSSQGDEQYF

D gene: TRBD1
clone size: few
J gene: TRBJ1-2
V gene: TRBV27
CDR3 DNA: TGTGCCAGCAGTGTCGGACAGGGGAACTATGGCTACACCTTC
CDR3 protein: CASSVGQGNYGYTF

D gene: NA
clone size: NA
J gene: TRBJ1-2
V gene: TRBV5-1
CDR3 DNA: TGCGCCAGCAGCTTGGGCCTACAGGGACCGGTACTCTATGGCTACACCTTC
CDR3 protein: CASSLGLQGPVLYGYTF

D gene: TRBD2
clone size: NA
J gene: TRBJ2-5
V gene: TRBV5-4
CDR3 DNA: TGTGCCAGCAGCAGTGGACTAGCCGTCCAAGAGACCCAGTACTTC
CDR3 protein: CASSSGLAVQETQYF

D gene: NA
clone size: NA
J gene: TRBJ1-1
V gene: TRBV5-4
CDR3 DNA: TGTGCCAGCAGCTTGAGTAAGCCCGGGAACACTGAAGCTTTCTTT
CDR3 protein: CASSLSKPGNTEAFF

D gene: NA
clone size: NA
J gene: TRBJ2-4
V gene: TRBV5-1
CDR3 DNA: TGCGCCAGCAGCTTGAGTGACAGGTTAAACATTCAGTACTTC
CDR3 protein: CASSLSDRLNIQYF